The 28 T cell receptor beta chains below were found in one sample sequenced in a study of cytomegalovirus exposure and HLA in healthy donors. The primer mix had 60 Vbeta and 13 Jbeta primers. Assay: immunoSEQ multiplex PCR; the TCRdb copy retains only in-frame clones and omits some. The table includes 150,000 to 200,000 clones, 80% to 90% detected once. Sample: PBMCs. These receptors were collected from a young woman in good health and CMV-seronegative.

The rearrangement uses TRBV10-1 and TRBJ2-7, with TRBD2 identical over 7 bases. The CDR3 covers 14 residues. J lost 0 bases, V lost 6 bases, and 5 bases had no gene match. CDR1 is WNHNN, CDR2 SYGVQD, per germline (reference sequence). CDR3 region: CASSEAGTSYEQYF. In nucleotides, the CDR3 is TGCGCCAGCAGCGAAGCGGGAACCTCCTACGAGCAGTACTTC.

V usage is TRBV27 and J usage is TRBJ2-5; a possible D gene is TRBD2 (5 bases). From germline, CDR1 is MNHEY and CDR2 SMNVEV (reference sequence). Between the trimmed V and J ends, which lost 7 bases and 0 bases, there was a span of 30 bases. This CDR3 is built from 20 residues. CDR3 nucleotide sequence: TGTGCCAGCAAAAGTCTGTGGGTGCGAGGGAATAAGGGAGACCAAGAGACCCAGTACTTC. Residues: CASKSLWVRGNKGDQETQYF.

V gene TRBV7-6 combines with J gene TRBJ2-5, with unresolved D. This CDR3 is built from 13 residues. V was clipped by 3 bases and J by 5 bases, with 10 bases between them. CDR1 is SGHVS and CDR2 is FNYEAQ in the germline V gene. The CDR3 spells CASSFGPGETQYF. The CDR3 coding sequence is TGTGCCAGCAGCTTTGGCCCCGGGGAGACCCAGTACTTC.

The chain is built from TRBV5-1 and TRBJ2-7; TRBD1 aligns across 7 bases. CDR3 length: 14 amino acids. Germline V CDR1 and CDR2: SGHRS, YFSETQ. After removal of 2 bases from V and 0 bases from J, the junction contained 2 bases not matched to a gene. The CDR3: CASSLGGSSYEQYF. In DNA, the CDR3 is TGCGCCAGCAGCTTAGGGGGCAGCTCCTACGAGCAGTACTTC.

This clone has a handful of counts. The J gene is TRBJ1-5, the V gene TRBV9; D ambiguous. Germline assignment: CDR1 SGDLS and CDR2 YYNGEE. The V and J ends lost 4 bases and 6 bases respectively, with 14 bases between them. The CDR3 contains 14 residues. The CDR3 region has the DNA TGTGCCAGCAGCTCCGGCATGGGAGGTCAGCCCCAGCATTTT. Translation gives CASSSGMGGQPQHF.

The chain uses TRBV19 and TRBJ1-4; a weak D match, TRBD1 (6 bases). Germline-derived CDR1 and CDR2 are LNHDA and SQIVND (reference sequence). This CDR3 is 15 amino acids long. Trimming pared 2 bases from V and 8 bases from J, leaving 15 bases between. The DNA of the CDR3 is TGTGCCAGTAGTATAAGGGTCCAGGGGAAGGAAAAACTGTTTTTT. Translation gives CASSIRVQGKEKLFF.

This clone has only one observation. The chain couples TRBV11-2 to TRBJ2-1; D uncertain. Germline V CDR1 and CDR2: SGHAT, FQNNGV. V lost 3 bases to trimming and J lost 2 bases, with 8 bases between them. CDR3 size: 14 residues. DNA of the CDR3: TGTGCCAGCAGCTTCCCGGGTGCCTACAATGAGCAGTTCTTC. The encoded protein is CASSFPGAYNEQFF.

A word on this clone: Different DNA sequences within this sample yield the same CDR3. This chain joins TRBV6-1 and TRBJ2-7; 8 nucleotides match TRBD1. V lost 0 bases and J lost 3; bases outside the gene matches: 1. CDR3 size: 14 residues. The germline V gene has CDR1 MNHNS and CDR2 SASEGT. CDR3 DNA: TGTGCCAGCAGTGAAGCTACAGGGGGCTACGAGCAGTACTTC. It is translated as CASSEATGGYEQYF.

The J gene is TRBJ2-3, the V gene TRBV11-2; D is unresolved. Looked up from germline, CDR1 is SGHAT and CDR2 is FQNNGV. CDR3 length: 14 amino acids. V lost 2 bases to trimming and J lost 8 bases, with 14 bases between them. The CDR3: CASSLIEEEGTQYF. The CDR3, as DNA: TGTGCCAGCAGCTTAATCGAGGAAGAAGGTACGCAGTATTTT. The complete variable domain, with remaining parts taken from reference TRBV11-2 and TRBJ2-3, reads EAGVAQSPRYKIIEKRQSVAFWCNPISGHATLYWYQQILGQGPKLLIQFQNNGVVDDSQLPKDRFSAERLKGVDSTLKIQPAKLEDSAVYLCASSLIEEEGTQYFGPGTRLTVL.

V is TRBV6-1 and J is TRBJ2-5; 7 bases map to TRBD2. The junction had 1 base not matched to a gene; V was cut back by 0 bases and J by 0 bases. The germline V gene has CDR1 MNHNS and CDR2 SASEGT. The CDR3 extends over 15 amino acids. The CDR3 DNA reads TGTGCCAGCAGTGAAGCGGCGGGGGACCAAGAGACCCAGTACTTC. Protein product: CASSEAAGDQETQYF.

J is TRBJ2-3 and V is TRBV27; 13 bases line up with TRBD2. V lost 5 bases to trimming and J lost 6 bases; unmatched junction nucleotides: 8. CDR3 length: 16 amino acids. Per germline, CDR1 MNHEY and CDR2 SMNVEV (reference sequence). The CDR3 nucleotides are TGTGCCAGCAGTACGGGACTAGCGGGGCTTCACGATACGCAGTATTTT. Its translation: CASSTGLAGLHDTQYF.

This clone was observed a few times. The CDR3 nucleotides read TGTGCCAGCAGTGTGGACAGGGGCGGTCAGCCCCAGCATTTT. It is translated as CASSVDRGGQPQHF. V usage is TRBV2 and J usage is TRBJ1-5; 9 nucleotides align to TRBD1. Germline CDR1 is SNHLY and CDR2 is FYNNEI. The CDR3 loop spans 14 amino acids. V lost 4 bases and J lost 6; bases outside the gene matches: 4.

The chain is built from TRBV7-3 and TRBJ2-2; TRBD1 matches at 11 bases. Trimming at V came to 4 bases and at J to 7 bases, leaving 5 bases not matched to a gene. Germline assignment: CDR1 SGHTA and CDR2 FQGTGA. The length of the CDR3 is 15 residues. The CDR3 DNA is TGTGCCAGCAGCTCAGGGACAGGGGGAAACGGGGAGCTGTTTTTT. This translates into CASSSGTGGNGELFF.

This chain links TRBV9 with TRBJ2-3; 7 nucleotides line up with TRBD2. The CDR3 sequence is 16 residues long. The trim removed 0 bases at V and 2 bases at J, leaving 6 bases unmatched. Germline V lookup: CDR1 SGDLS, CDR2 YYNGEE. CDR3 region: CASSVAPAGNTDTQYF. The DNA of the CDR3 is TGTGCCAGCAGCGTAGCTCCAGCGGGGAACACAGATACGCAGTATTTT.

This clone was seen a few times. The V gene is TRBV2, the J gene TRBJ2-5, with a weak D call TRBD1 (5 bases). The V gene lost 2 bases and the J gene lost 10 bases, with 14 bases spanning the gap. The CDR3 contains 13 residues. The germline V gene encodes CDR1 SNHLY and CDR2 FYNNEI. The CDR3: CASSEWWQGGQYF. CDR3 bases: TGTGCCAGCAGTGAATGGTGGCAGGGCGGCCAGTACTTC. Complete variable domain (other parts from reference TRBV2 and TRBJ2-5): EPEVTQTPSHQVTQMGQEVILRCVPISNHLYFYWYRQILGQKVEFLVSFYNNEISEKSEIFDDQFSVERPDGSNFTLKIRSTKLEDSAMYFCASSEWWQGGQYFGPGTRLLVL.

The chain couples TRBV10-3 to TRBJ2-7; 9 nucleotides agree with TRBD1. V gave up 7 bases and J gave up 3 bases; unmatched junction bases: 7. Germline CDR1 and CDR2: ENHRY and SYGVKD. CDR3 length equals 14 residues. The CDR3 loop reads CAINPGQGLYEQYF. In DNA, the CDR3 is TGTGCCATCAACCCGGGACAGGGCCTCTACGAGCAGTACTTC.

This chain joins TRBV19 and TRBJ2-7; 8 bases are shared with TRBD1. CDR1 and CDR2 (germline): LNHDA, SQIVND (reference sequence). The CDR3 runs to 13 residues. V shed 6 bases, J shed 3 bases, and the junction held 4 bases outside the gene matches. In nucleotides, the CDR3 is TGTGCCAGTAGGCCGGGACAGGACTACGAGCAGTACTTC. As protein: CASRPGQDYEQYF.

The CDR3 spells CASSTMTSGLFTDTQYF. The CDR3, as DNA: TGTGCCAGCAGCACAATGACTAGCGGGTTATTCACAGATACGCAGTATTTT. V and J are TRBV7-2 and TRBJ2-3, with 10 bases that match TRBD2. This CDR3 has 17 amino acids. Germline assignment: CDR1 SGHTA and CDR2 FQGNSA. V was pared by 5 bases and J by 2 bases, with 10 bases of the junction left unmatched.

J is TRBJ1-2 and V is TRBV5-6; TRBD1 matches 8 bases. V was clipped by 2 bases and J by 4 bases; unmatched bases: 7. This CDR3 comprises 15 residues. Germline loops: CDR1 SGHDT, CDR2 YYEEEE. The CDR3 sequence is CASSFRGRGGYGYTF. The DNA of the CDR3 is TGTGCCAGCAGCTTCAGGGGGCGCGGGGGCTATGGCTACACCTTC.

This chain links TRBV5-1 with TRBJ1-3; 9 positions agree with TRBD1. The CDR3 runs 16 residues. Germline V CDR1 and CDR2: SGHRS, YFSETQ. The trim removed 1 base at V and 0 bases at J, leaving 2 bases unmatched. DNA of the CDR3: TGCGCCAGCAGCTTGTGGGGACAGGGCTCTGGAAACACCATATATTTT. This translates into CASSLWGQGSGNTIYF. The entire variable domain, with the rest obtained from reference TRBV5-1 and TRBJ1-3, is as follows: KAGVTQTPRYLIKTRGQQVTLSCSPISGHRSVSWYQQTPGQGLQFLFEYFSETQRNKGNFPGRFSGRQFSNSRSEMNVSTLELGDSALYLCASSLWGQGSGNTIYFGEGSWLTVV.

The J gene is TRBJ2-3, the V gene TRBV5-1; perhaps TRBD1 as D (5 bases). The ends were cut back, 3 bases at V and 2 bases at J, with 13 bases in the middle. Germline CDR1 reads SGHRS; CDR2 reads YFSETQ. The CDR3 has 15 amino acids. CDR3 in DNA: TGCGCCAGCAGCTCCACAGGAGAATACACAGATACGCAGTATTTT. Translated: CASSSTGEYTDTQYF.

The rearrangement uses TRBV5-1 and TRBJ2-1; TRBD2 matches 14 bases. This CDR3 is built from 19 residues. V lost 4 bases, J lost 0 bases, and 9 bases stayed unmatched. Germline CDR1 and CDR2: SGHRS and YFSETQ. The CDR3 protein is CASSPTSGGALSSYNEQFF. As DNA, the CDR3 is TGCGCCAGCAGCCCGACTAGCGGGGGGGCTTTGAGCTCCTACAATGAGCAGTTCTTC.

The gene calls are TRBV5-1 and TRBJ1-1; maybe TRBD1 (5 bases). Trimming removed 0 bases at V and 5 bases at J, with 14 bases between. This CDR3 spans 15 amino acids. CDR1 is SGHRS, CDR2 YFSETQ, per germline. In DNA form, the CDR3 reads TGCGCCAGCAGCTTGGCCGGGCAGGGTGGTACTGAAGCTTTCTTT. Translation: CASSLAGQGGTEAFF.

As for this clone: A junction boundary mismatches the germline segment, possibly from a read error. In DNA, the CDR3 is TGTGCCAGCAACTTGAGGACTAGACTCTACGAGCAGTACTTC. Its translation: CASNLRTRLYEQYF. The chain has TRBV5-6 and TRBJ2-7, with 7 bases aligning to TRBD2. CDR1 and CDR2 (germline): SGHDT, YYEEEE. This CDR3 has 14 amino acids. Using reference TRBV5-6 and TRBJ2-7 for the parts outside the CDR3, the full variable domain is DAGVTQSPTHLIKTRGQQVTLRCSPKSGHDTVSWYQQALGQGPQFIFQYYEEEERQRGNFPDRFSGHQFPNYSSELNVNALLLGDSALYLCASNLRTRLYEQYFGPGTRLTVT.

The chain joins TRBV6-5 to TRBJ1-1; 7 nucleotides match TRBD1. The V gene's germline CDR1 is MNHEY and CDR2 SVGAGI. This CDR3 region has 13 residues. Trimming at V came to 7 bases and at J to 9 bases, leaving 11 bases not matched to a gene. The chain's CDR3 is CASNILRTGQAFF. In nucleotides, the CDR3 is TGTGCCAGCAACATATTACGGACAGGACAAGCTTTCTTT.

The chain combines TRBV13 with TRBJ2-1, with 8 bases aligning to TRBD2. With 3 bases clipped from V and 5 bases from J, the junction kept 6 bases outside the gene matches. The CDR3 runs 15 residues. Germline V CDR1 and CDR2: PRHDT, FYEKMQ (reference sequence). The chain's CDR3 is CASSFGRGGDNEQFF. CDR3 in DNA: TGTGCCAGCAGCTTCGGTCGGGGGGGGGACAATGAGCAGTTCTTC.

This chain connects TRBV6-5 to TRBJ2-7; TRBD1 aligns across 8 bases. The germline V gene has CDR1 MNHEY and CDR2 SVGAGI. The CDR3 covers 13 residues. Trimming took 6 bases from V and 6 from J; bases not matched to a gene: 7. DNA of the CDR3: TGTGCCAGCAGACAGGGGGGATGGGGCGAGCAGTACTTC. As protein: CASRQGGWGEQYF.

The V gene is TRBV18, the J gene TRBJ1-6; a weak D match, TRBD1 (5 bases). Looked up from germline, CDR1 is KGHSH and CDR2 is LQKENI. CDR3 length equals 14 residues. V was pared by 3 bases and J by 9 bases, with 12 bases between. This chain's CDR3 is CASSPSGRGSPLHF. In DNA form, the CDR3 reads TGTGCCAGCTCACCTTCGGGGCGGGGTTCACCCCTCCACTTT.